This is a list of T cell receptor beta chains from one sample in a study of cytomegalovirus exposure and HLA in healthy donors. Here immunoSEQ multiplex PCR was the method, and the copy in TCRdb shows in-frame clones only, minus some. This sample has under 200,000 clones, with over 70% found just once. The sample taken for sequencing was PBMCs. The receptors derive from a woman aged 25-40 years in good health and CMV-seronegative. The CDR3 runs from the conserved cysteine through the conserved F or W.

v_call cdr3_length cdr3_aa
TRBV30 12 CAWDRDTEELFF
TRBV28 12 CARDICNQPQHF
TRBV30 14 CACQDRTSGNTIYF
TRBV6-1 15 CASNTQVLMNTEAFF
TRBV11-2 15 CASSSRRGGNTEAFF
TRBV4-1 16 CASSQPLAASTDTQYF
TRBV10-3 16 CAISSVGDSATDTQYF
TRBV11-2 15 CASSLARTPGYEQYF
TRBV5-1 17 CASSLGSVRGGYNEQFF
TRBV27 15 CASAWGSGGVTEAFF
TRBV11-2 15 CASSLALARGGELFF
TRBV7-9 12 CASSQAKYGYTF
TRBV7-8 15 CASSLGIGGGRGYTF
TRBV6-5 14 CASSSHAGTGEAFF
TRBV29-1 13 CSALTDLNTEAFF
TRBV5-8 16 CASSFHRGQGLHEQYF
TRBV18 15 CASSLTRQGVYGYTF
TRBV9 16 CASSVEGAGGPYEQYF
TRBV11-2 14 CASSPRVPDYEQYF
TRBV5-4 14 CASSPQGGDTEAFF
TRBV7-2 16 CASSLYRGRTYNEQFF
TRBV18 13 CASSPKQGTEAFF
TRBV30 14 CAWRSGRRSYEQYF
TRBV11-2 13 CASTPGGSYGYTF
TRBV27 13 CASSQVMTGELFF
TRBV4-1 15 CASSQEQGGYYGYTF
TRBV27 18 CASSFRRRGQGGSYEQYF
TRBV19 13 CASTAGDPYEQYF
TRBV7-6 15 CASSPATQVNTEAFF
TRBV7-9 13 CASSLQGNTEAFF
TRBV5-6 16 CASSYGQIHPSYGYTF
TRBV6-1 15 CASSQPGTANQPQHF